The rows below give T cell receptor beta chains drawn from one sample of a study of CD8 T cells in ankylosing spondylitis. Via MiXCR, TCRdb re-called the 5' RACE reads, giving one row per CDR3 protein. The sample consists of over 600,000 distinct CDR3 sequences, around 19% of them appearing once. The sample consisted of blood, either unsorted or a sorted T cell fraction (not recorded which). Receptor source: a male donor with ankylosing spondylitis. CDR3s include the opening cysteine and the closing phenylalanine or tryptophan. Fields, in order: clone size, J gene, D gene, V gene, CDR3 DNA, CDR3 protein. D genes are given only for firm matches. Clone size is given for some rows only: seen once, a few or many times, or a class if the clone is expanded.

few TRBJ1-1 NA TRBV6-1 TGTGCCAGCCATCCCAGGGTGAACACTGAAGCTTTCTTT CASHPRVNTEAFF
NA TRBJ1-3 NA TRBV7-6 TGTGCCAGCAGCTTATCCTGGGGCCAACCCGACTCTGGAAACACCATATATTTT CASSLSWGQPDSGNTIYF
few TRBJ1-2 NA TRBV18 TGTGCCAGCTCACCAGGGGGACGGCCTAACTATGGCTACACCTTC CASSPGGRPNYGYTF
few TRBJ1-5 NA TRBV25-1 TGTGCCAGCAGTGTTCAAGATAGCAATCAGCCCCAGCATTTT CASSVQDSNQPQHF
few TRBJ2-7 NA TRBV2 TGTGCCAGCAGTGTGGAGTTCTACGAGCAGTACTTC CASSVEFYEQYF
few TRBJ1-4 NA TRBV7-9 TGTGCCAGCAGTTCTCTGGACACCAGTAATGAAAAACTGTTTTTT CASSSLDTSNEKLFF
few TRBJ1-6 TRBD1 TRBV4-1 TGCGCCAGCAGCCAAGGGGACAGTGGTTCACCCCTCCACTTT CASSQGDSGSPLHF
few TRBJ2-7 NA TRBV15 TGTGCCACCAGCAGAGCTCTATTCCCCTCCTACGAGCAGTACTTC CATSRALFPSYEQYF
NA TRBJ2-7 NA TRBV18 TGTGCCAGCTCACCCCGAAGCGGCCACGAGCAGTACTTC CASSPRSGHEQYF
NA TRBJ1-5 NA TRBV11-3 TGTGCCAGCAGCTCCGACAGCCGTGGTCAGCCCCAGCATTTT CASSSDSRGQPQHF
few TRBJ2-1 TRBD2 TRBV10-3 TGTGCCATCAGTTTAGCGGGGCAGAACAATGAGCAGTTCTTC CAISLAGQNNEQFF
NA TRBJ2-1 TRBD1 TRBV23-1 TGCGCCAGCAGTCAATCGCTACAGGGGGCGAGGTACAATGAGCAGTTCTTC CASSQSLQGARYNEQFF
NA TRBJ1-1 NA TRBV6-1 TGTGCCAGCAGAGGGGCGCGGAACACTGAAGCTTTCTTT CASRGARNTEAFF
few TRBJ1-5 NA TRBV2 TGTGCCAGCACGAGTTTTAGCAATCAGCCCCAGCATTTT CASTSFSNQPQHF
NA TRBJ2-1 TRBD2 TRBV20-1 TGCAGTGCTCCCCAGGGGGGACTAGCGGGACTCGAGTATCAGGATGAGCAGTTCTTC CSAPQGGLAGLEYQDEQFF
NA TRBJ2-5 NA TRBV3-1 TGTGCCAGCAGCCATCGGGGTGACGGGAAAGAGACCCAGTACTTC CASSHRGDGKETQYF
few TRBJ2-7 TRBD2 TRBV27 TGTGCCAGCAGCCCCCGACTAGCTTCCCACGAGCAGTACTTC CASSPRLASHEQYF
few TRBJ1-2 TRBD1 TRBV5-6 TGTGCCAGCAGCCCCAAAGGGGGGACAGGGGTCCATGGCTACACCTTC CASSPKGGTGVHGYTF
NA TRBJ2-3 NA TRBV29-1 TGCAGCGTTGAAGACACAGATACGCAGTATTTT CSVEDTDTQYF
NA TRBJ1-3 NA TRBV6-5 TGTGCCAGCAGTTGGGGGGGCCTGAACTCTGGAAACACCATATATTTT CASSWGGLNSGNTIYF
NA TRBJ2-7 NA TRBV5-6 TGTGCCAGCAGCCTACAACGGGGGACATTCGGGGCCTACGAGCAGTACTTC CASSLQRGTFGAYEQYF
few TRBJ1-1 TRBD1 TRBV5-1 TGCGCCAGCAGTGGACAGGCCAACACTGAAGCTTTCTTT CASSGQANTEAFF
NA TRBJ2-1 NA TRBV7-6 TGTGCCAGCAGCCTCGGGGAACAGGGCGATGAGCAGTTCTTC CASSLGEQGDEQFF
few TRBJ2-7 NA TRBV7-2 TGTGCCAGCAGCTTAGAATCACCAAGCCACGAGCAGTACTTC CASSLESPSHEQYF
many TRBJ2-1 TRBD2 TRBV20-1 TGCAGTGCAAGGACTAGCGGGAGCAATGAGCAGTTCTTC CSARTSGSNEQFF